This is a list of T cell receptor beta chains from one sample in a study of OX40 agonist ivuxolimab in advanced cancers. The method was immunoSEQ multiplex PCR; TCRdb's version includes in-frame clones alone and lacks a portion of them. The sample shows about 44,000 clones, approximately 90% of them seen only once. Sequencing used CD4+ or CD8+ T cells sorted from blood, obtained in a trial of the OX40 agonist ivuxolimab. Every receptor here comes from an adult with an advanced solid tumor such as melanoma, head and neck, liver or kidney cancer. CDR3s include the opening cysteine and the closing phenylalanine or tryptophan. Size is stated for part of the rows, as once, few or many counts, or as a class when the clone is expanded.

v_call clone_size cdr3_aa
TRBV5-1 NA CASSTTGISATNEKLFF
TRBV9 NA CASSREGNQPQHF
TRBV7-6 NA CASSYMASGQETQYF
TRBV13 NA CASSLQVNTEAFF
TRBV4-3 NA CASSLESGRAYTGELFF
TRBV7-2 NA CASSLADSYNEQFF
TRBV27 NA CASSLSVSSYEQYF
TRBV5-1 NA CASSFSETQYF
TRBV11-2 NA CASSFTGKGNEQYF
TRBV11-2 NA CASSLLLEAFF
TRBV28 NA CASSLTGGAGYTF
TRBV9 NA CASSLRTSGDEQYF
TRBV11-2 NA CASSLISGTDTQYF
TRBV5-6 NA CASSPPLAGSYEQYF
TRBV6-5 NA CASSYSISVEHF
TRBV9 NA CASSVGGLGIRGPDTQYF
TRBV4-1 once CASSQGVTSYNEQFF
TRBV29-1 NA CSVEEGSSTGELFF
TRBV9 NA CASSPRGTGAYEQYF
TRBV28 NA CASSLESGLSYEQYF
TRBV2 once CASSEGTIGELFF
TRBV4-2 once CASSQLGTDPYQPQHF
TRBV7-9 NA CASSPPGQGEQYF
TRBV15 once CATNRSPLTDTQYF
TRBV6-5 once CASGSGAYEQYF
TRBV7-6 NA CASSLGYSGRALESQYF
TRBV27 NA CASKVRDRNTEAFF
TRBV5-1 NA CASSPGTGLGETQYF
TRBV6-5 NA CASSKPGDGELFF
TRBV10-1 NA CASSDFQGGTGELFF
TRBV7-2 NA CASSLDRGAYEQYF